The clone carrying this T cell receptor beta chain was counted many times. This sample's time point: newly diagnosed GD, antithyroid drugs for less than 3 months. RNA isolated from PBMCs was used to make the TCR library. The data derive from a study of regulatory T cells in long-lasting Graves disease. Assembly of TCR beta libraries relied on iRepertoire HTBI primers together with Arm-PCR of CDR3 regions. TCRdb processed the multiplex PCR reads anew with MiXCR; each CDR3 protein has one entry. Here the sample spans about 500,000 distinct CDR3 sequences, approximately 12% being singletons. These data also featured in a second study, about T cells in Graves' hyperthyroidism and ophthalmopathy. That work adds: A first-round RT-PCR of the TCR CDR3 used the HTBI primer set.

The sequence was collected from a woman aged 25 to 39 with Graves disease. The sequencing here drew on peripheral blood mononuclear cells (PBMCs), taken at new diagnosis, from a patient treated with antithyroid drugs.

The CDR3 is CASSLRASGLGEQYF. For the CDR3, the DNA is TGTGCCAGCAGCTTAAGGGCTAGCGGATTGGGGGAGCAGTACTTC. J is TRBJ2-7 and V is TRBV11-3; TRBD2 matches at 7 bases. V gave up 2 bases and J gave up 7 bases; unmatched junction bases: 11. The CDR3 has 15 residues. Germline V CDR1 and CDR2: SGHNT, YENEEA. Complete variable domain (other parts from reference TRBV11-3 and TRBJ2-7): EAGVVQSPRYKIIEKKQPVAFWCNPISGHNTLYWYLQNLGQGPELLIRYENEEAVDDSQLPKDRFSAERLKGVDSTLKIQPAELGDSAVYLCASSLRASGLGEQYFGPGTRLTVT.